What follows are 32 T cell receptor beta chains derived from one specimen sequenced in a study of CD8 T cells in Susac syndrome. RNA in amounts of roughly 0.45 to 1 ug was reverse transcribed with random hexamers. MiXCR, run by TCRdb on the immunoSEQ multiplex PCR reads, gives a single entry per CDR3 protein. The sample shows around 120,000 distinct CDR3 sequences, 94% of them seen only once. The specimen was CD4+ T cells from PBMCs. These receptors all stem from a human donor with multiple sclerosis.

The table lists this clonotype with a count of one. V and J are TRBV6-5 and TRBJ2-7; TRBD1 aligns across 9 bases. The CDR3 sequence is 14 residues long. CDR1 is MNHEY, CDR2 SVGAGI, per germline. V lost 2 bases and J lost 5; bases outside the gene matches: 4. The DNA of the CDR3 is TGTGCCAGCAGTTACGGGACAGGGCTCAACGAGCAGTACTTC. The encoded protein is CASSYGTGLNEQYF.

The chain joins TRBV30 to TRBJ1-6; possible D gene TRBD1, 6 bases. CDR3 size: 16 residues. The V gene lost 3 bases and the J gene lost 10 bases, with 22 bases spanning the gap. Per the germline V gene, CDR1 is GTSNPN and CDR2 is SVGIG (reference sequence). The CDR3 DNA sequence: TGTGCCTGGAGCACAACACAGGGTCCGTGGGGATCACCCCTCCACTTT. Protein sequence: CAWSTTQGPWGSPLHF.

The V and J genes are TRBV10-1 and TRBJ2-1, with 14 nucleotides matching TRBD2. Germline lookup yields CDR1 WNHNN and CDR2 SYGVQD (reference sequence). CDR3 length: 16 amino acids. The ends lost 6 bases at V and 8 bases at J; junction bases unmatched: 9. The CDR3 DNA is TGCGCCAGCAGCAAGGGACTAGCGGGAGTCGACGATGAGCAGTTCTTC. Translated, it gives CASSKGLAGVDDEQFF.

This chain uses TRBV12-3 or TRBV12-4 with TRBJ2-1; D perhaps matches TRBD2 (6 bases). This CDR3 comprises 16 residues. The ends were cut back, 1 base at V and 0 bases at J, with 10 bases in the middle. This chain's CDR3 is CASSLGGASSYNEQFF. The DNA for the CDR3 is TGTGCCAGCAGTTTAGGCGGGGCGAGCTCCTACAATGAGCAGTTCTTC.

The chain employs TRBV27 and TRBJ2-7; 8 bases agree with TRBD1. V gave up 3 bases and J gave up 2 bases; unmatched junction bases: 6. The CDR3 has 15 residues. CDR1 and CDR2 from the germline V gene are MNHEY and SMNVEV (reference sequence). The CDR3 loop is CASSFRQGAAYEQYF. The CDR3 bases are TGTGCCAGCAGTTTTCGCCAGGGGGCTGCCTACGAGCAGTACTTC.

This chain links TRBV2 with TRBJ1-5; 9 nucleotides line up with TRBD1. From germline, CDR1 is SNHLY and CDR2 FYNNEI. The CDR3 length is 15 residues. Trimming took 8 bases from V and 2 from J; bases not matched to a gene: 7. This CDR3 reads CASAFRQGGNQPQHF. For the CDR3, the DNA is TGTGCCAGCGCATTCCGACAGGGGGGCAATCAGCCCCAGCATTTT.

This chain joins TRBV30 and TRBJ1-5; 8 nucleotides line up with TRBD1. Looked up from germline, CDR1 is GTSNPN and CDR2 is SVGIG (reference sequence). J was trimmed by 2 bases and V by 3 bases; bases with no gene match: 9. The CDR3 loop spans 16 amino acids. CDR3: CAWSIAGTGGNQPQHF. CDR3 bases: TGTGCCTGGAGCATAGCCGGGACAGGAGGCAATCAGCCCCAGCATTTT.

A single count supports this clonotype. The rearrangement uses TRBV4-3 and TRBJ1-2; D may be TRBD1 (6 bases). Germline lookup yields CDR1 LGHNA and CDR2 YSLEER. CDR3 length: 15 amino acids. V gave up 7 bases and J gave up 0 bases, with 15 bases separating them. The CDR3 loop reads CASTLSYRANYGYTF. In nucleotides, the CDR3 is TGCGCCAGCACCCTTTCCTACAGGGCTAACTATGGCTACACCTTC.

The CDR3 loop is CATTRLTNTGELFF. Written as DNA, the CDR3 is TGTGCCACCACAAGACTAACGAACACCGGGGAGCTGTTTTTT. The chain has TRBV11-2 and TRBJ2-2; tentative D call: TRBD2 (5 bases). The CDR3 is made up of 14 amino acids. The germline V gene has CDR1 SGHAT and CDR2 FQNNGV. V was shortened by 10 bases and J by 0 bases, with 12 bases between the two germline ends.

The chain carries TRBV20-1 and TRBJ2-5; D might be TRBD2 (6 bases). The ends were cut back, 5 bases at V and 4 bases at J, with 8 bases in the middle. This CDR3 is built from 11 residues. CDR1 is DFQATT, CDR2 SNEGSKA, per germline (reference sequence). The CDR3 nucleotides read TGCAGTGCTTGGAGGGGAGAGACCCAGTACTTC. It codes for CSAWRGETQYF.

The chain has TRBV6-2 or TRBV6-3 and TRBJ2-5; D unclear. Germline CDR1 reads MNHEY; CDR2 reads SVGEGT. Between the trimmed V and J ends, which lost 0 bases and 4 bases, there was a span of 6 bases. The CDR3 extends over 13 amino acids. This CDR3 is CASSYSNRETQYF. CDR3 coding DNA: TGTGCCAGCAGTTACTCGAATCGAGAGACCCAGTACTTC.

The chain has TRBV2 and TRBJ2-3; maybe TRBD2 (5 bases). This CDR3 spans 14 amino acids. V was cut by 7 bases and J by 4 bases, with 15 bases left in between. Germline loops: CDR1 SNHLY, CDR2 FYNNEI. This CDR3 reads CASKASKGADTQYF. The CDR3 DNA follows: TGTGCCAGCAAGGCATCTAAGGGAGCAGATACGCAGTATTTT. The whole variable domain, remainder taken from reference TRBV2 and TRBJ2-3, is EPEVTQTPSHQVTQMGQEVILRCVPISNHLYFYWYRQILGQKVEFLVSFYNNEISEKSEIFDDQFSVERPDGSNFTLKIRSTKLEDSAMYFCASKASKGADTQYFGPGTRLTVL.

This clonotype was observed once. The rearrangement joins TRBV5-1 to TRBJ1-1, with unresolved D. This CDR3 is 13 amino acids long. The germline V gene encodes CDR1 SGHRS and CDR2 YFSETQ. The germline V and J ends were trimmed by 1 base and 1 base, with 5 bases remaining between them. The CDR3 coding sequence is TGCGCCAGCAGCTTGAGTCGGAACACTGAAGCTTTCTTT. It yields the protein CASSLSRNTEAFF.

This chain links TRBV19 with TRBJ1-2; perhaps TRBD1 as D (6 bases). Trimming took 4 bases from V and 2 from J, leaving 14 bases between them. The CDR3 totals 15 residues. The germline gives CDR1 LNHDA, CDR2 SQIVND (reference sequence). DNA for the CDR3: TGTGCCAGTAGTACCCTACAGGGTGGGAACTATGGCTACACCTTC. Translated, it gives CASSTLQGGNYGYTF.

The chain recombines TRBV9 with TRBJ1-1; D not certain. Germline V gene data show CDR1 as SGDLS and CDR2 as YYNGEE. The CDR3 length is 15 residues. The V end lost 0 bases, the J end lost 1 base, and 10 bases lay between the germline ends. CDR3 amino acids: CASSVASGGNTEAFF. The CDR3 coding sequence is TGTGCCAGCAGCGTAGCCTCGGGAGGGAACACTGAAGCTTTCTTT.

V usage is TRBV6-6 and J usage is TRBJ2-3, with D tentatively TRBD2 (7 bases). CDR1 MNHNY and CDR2 SVGAGI come from the germline V gene (reference sequence). The V and J ends lost 0 bases and 3 bases respectively, with 13 bases between them. CDR3 size: 16 residues. CDR3 in DNA: TGTGCCAGCAGTTACTCGGGGGGGGGCCCGACAGATACGCAGTATTTT. Residues: CASSYSGGGPTDTQYF.

V and J are TRBV19 and TRBJ1-2; TRBD1 agrees at 10 bases. CDR1 LNHDA and CDR2 SQIVND come from the germline V gene (reference sequence). Trimming at V came to 3 bases and at J to 5 bases, leaving 12 bases not matched to a gene. This CDR3 spans 17 amino acids. CDR3 DNA sequence: TGTGCCAGTAGTATTCCGGCGACAGGGGGCGCTCAGTATGGCTACACCTTC. This gives the protein CASSIPATGGAQYGYTF. The full variable domain, completed using reference TRBV19 and TRBJ1-2, is DGGITQSPKYLFRKEGQNVTLSCEQNLNHDAMYWYRQDPGQGLRLIYYSQIVNDFQKGDIAEGYSVSREKKESFPLTVTSAQKNPTAFYLCASSIPATGGAQYGYTFGSGTRLTVV.

The chain has TRBV19 and TRBJ2-2, with D perhaps matching TRBD1 or TRBD2 (5 bases each). V dropped 11 bases and J dropped 2 bases, with 15 bases sitting between them. Germline loops: CDR1 LNHDA, CDR2 SQIVND (reference sequence). There are 14 residues in the CDR3. The CDR3 region has the DNA TGTGCCGTGGGACGGCGAGAAAACACCGGGGAGCTGTTTTTT. Translation: CAVGRRENTGELFF. The full variable domain, with the rest looked up from reference TRBV19 and TRBJ2-2, is DGGITQSPKYLFRKEGQNVTLSCEQNLNHDAMYWYRQDPGQGLRLIYYSQIVNDFQKGDIAEGYSVSREKKESFPLTVTSAQKNPTAFYLCAVGRRENTGELFFGEGSRLTVL.

The chain links TRBV6-1 to TRBJ1-5, with 7 bases that match TRBD1. V gave up 6 bases and J gave up 2 bases; unmatched junction bases: 7. The germline gives CDR1 MNHNS, CDR2 SASEGT. The length of the CDR3 is 15 residues. The CDR3 region is CASRSGGGGNQPQHF. CDR3 DNA sequence: TGTGCCAGCAGATCAGGGGGGGGTGGCAATCAGCCCCAGCATTTT.

The rearrangement joins TRBV7-2 to TRBJ2-6, with TRBD2 identical over 7 bases. Germline values: CDR1 SGHTA, CDR2 FQGNSA. CDR3 length: 17 residues. The V segment lost 4 bases and the J segment 0 bases; nucleotides outside the gene matches: 6. The chain's CDR3 is CASSYQAGSSGANVLTF. The CDR3 nucleotides read TGTGCCAGCAGCTATCAAGCGGGGAGCTCTGGGGCCAACGTCCTGACTTTC.

The chain is built from TRBV19 and TRBJ2-7; 11 bases fit TRBD1. The J segment lost 0 bases and the V segment lost 6 bases, leaving 7 bases of the junction unmatched. The CDR3 loop spans 16 amino acids. Germline V gene lookup returns CDR1 LNHDA and CDR2 SQIVND (reference sequence). The CDR3 spells CASSSSGTGGSYEQYF. The CDR3 coding sequence is TGTGCCAGTAGCTCCTCCGGGACAGGGGGCTCCTACGAGCAGTACTTC.

In DNA, the CDR3 is TGTGCCAGCAGCCATGCCCCGGAGGGTAACTATGGCTACACCTTC. This codes for CASSHAPEGNYGYTF. The rearrangement links TRBV3-1 to TRBJ1-2; the D is unclear. The CDR3 is made up of 15 amino acids. Per the germline V gene, CDR1 is LGHDT and CDR2 is YNNKEL (reference sequence). Trimming stripped 3 bases from V and 1 base from J, with 12 bases between.

This clonotype appeared a single time. Written as DNA, the CDR3 is TGTGCCAGCAGTTACGCGGGAGGGACCTACAATGAGCAGTTCTTC. It is translated as CASSYAGGTYNEQFF. The gene calls are TRBV25-1 and TRBJ2-1, with 9 bases aligning to TRBD2. Trimming removed 5 bases from V and 2 bases from J; junction bases left unmatched: 4. CDR3 length equals 15 residues. Germline-derived CDR1 and CDR2 are MGHDK and SYGVNS.

In regard to this clonotype: Its ends do not fully match the called genes, so a read error is possible. V usage is TRBV20-1 and J usage is TRBJ1-1; the D is unclear. Looked up from germline, CDR1 is DFQATT and CDR2 is SNEGSKA (reference sequence). The CDR3 has 9 residues. The DNA of the CDR3 is TGCAGTGCTAGAGATAGCCCCCTTTTT. This encodes CSARDSPLF.

The chain is built from TRBV19 and TRBJ2-7; the match to TRBD2 covers 7 bases. The length of the CDR3 is 11 residues. V lost 8 bases, J lost 6 bases, and 4 bases stayed unmatched. The germline gives CDR1 LNHDA, CDR2 SQIVND (reference sequence). The CDR3 nucleotides are TGTGCCAGTCAGTCGGGGGGCGAGCAGTACTTC. It yields the protein CASQSGGEQYF.

This rearrangement joins TRBV20-1 to TRBJ2-2; 8 positions match TRBD2. Germline loops: CDR1 DFQATT, CDR2 SNEGSKA (reference sequence). V was pared by 8 bases and J by 4 bases, with 6 bases of the junction left unmatched. The CDR3 extends over 13 amino acids. CDR3 region: CSSREGITGELFF. CDR3 DNA sequence: TGCAGTTCCCGGGAGGGCATCACCGGGGAGCTGTTTTTT.

The chain recombines TRBV19 with TRBJ1-5; no definite D call. The germline V and J ends were trimmed by 4 bases and 4 bases, with 2 bases remaining between them. The CDR3 extends over 11 amino acids. CDR1 and CDR2 from the germline V gene are LNHDA and SQIVND (reference sequence). CDR3 sequence: CASSTNQPQHF. CDR3 nucleotide sequence: TGTGCCAGTAGTACTAATCAGCCCCAGCATTTT.

This rearrangement joins TRBV29-1 to TRBJ1-1; D unresolved. The CDR3 is made up of 14 amino acids. Per the germline V gene, CDR1 is SQVTM and CDR2 is ANQGSEA. The germline V and J ends were trimmed by 6 bases and 6 bases, with 20 bases remaining between them. CDR3 protein: CSVLGGHGISEAFF. DNA for the CDR3: TGCAGCGTCCTAGGTGGGCACGGAATCTCTGAAGCTTTCTTT. The full variable domain, with the rest looked up from reference TRBV29-1 and TRBJ1-1, is SAVISQKPSRDICQRGTSLTIQCQVDSQVTMMFWYRQQPGQSLTLIATANQGSEATYESGFVIDKFPISRPNLTFSTLTVSNMSPEDSSIYLCSVLGGHGISEAFFGQGTRLTVV.

The rearrangement joins TRBV9 to TRBJ1-3; the D gene is possibly TRBD1 (5 bases). The CDR3 sequence is 15 residues long. Deletions cut 4 bases from V and 4 bases from J, with 15 bases between. Germline V gene lookup returns CDR1 SGDLS and CDR2 YYNGEE. In DNA form, the CDR3 reads TGTGCCAGCAGCCGGACGGGGGGTCTAGGAAACACCATATATTTT. Encoded protein: CASSRTGGLGNTIYF.

The V gene is TRBV7-2, the J gene TRBJ1-4; D is uncertain. The V end was cut by 0 bases, the J end by 10 bases, with 9 bases between. Germline CDR1 SGHTA, CDR2 FQGNSA. The CDR3 is 13 amino acids. DNA of the CDR3: TGTGCCAGCAGCTTAGCCCCCTCGGGAAAACTGTTTTTT. It specifies CASSLAPSGKLFF.

The chain is built from TRBV6-5 and TRBJ2-1, with 8 bases that match TRBD2. CDR3 size: 16 residues. J gave up 8 bases and V 4 bases, and 13 bases lay outside the gene matches. Germline values: CDR1 MNHEY, CDR2 SVGAGI. The CDR3 DNA sequence: TGTGCCAGCAGTTGGGCGCCGGGACTAGGAGTGGATGAGCAGTTCTTC. Amino acids: CASSWAPGLGVDEQFF.

This clonotype was detected only once. The V and J genes are TRBV5-1 and TRBJ2-7; 7 nucleotides line up with TRBD2. V shed 4 bases, J shed 4 bases, and the junction held 8 bases outside the gene matches. In germline, CDR1 is SGHRS, CDR2 YFSETQ. This CDR3 has 14 amino acids. Here the CDR3 DNA reads TGCGCCAGCAGCCCGGGAGGCAGGTCGTACGAGCAGTACTTC. Protein: CASSPGGRSYEQYF.